This T cell receptor (beta chain) was captured in a study of metastatic and nonmetastatic thyroid tumors. In the study overall: Repertoires from blood and tumor or nodule tissue of malignant and benign thyroid patients were compared. General study findings and limits: Versus benign nodules, malignant thyroid tumors reportedly had significantly higher TCR beta diversity, in blood and tumor.

Thyroid surgery was preceded by no treatment in any patient. Using MiXCR, TCRdb reanalyzed the PCR reads. Of around 65,000 clones in the sample, around 14% were seen once. V was clipped by 4 bases and J by 2 bases, with 8 bases between them. From germline, CDR1 is KGHDR and CDR2 SFDVKD. The CDR3 totals 14 residues. This clone has ten or more counts. Its target is not known. The sample carries other DNA sequences with the same CDR3. The chain carries TRBV24-1 and TRBJ1-5; D may be TRBD1 (5 bases). The sequence derives from a male donor with papillary thyroid cancer or a benign thyroid nodule (not recorded which). Some clones in this sample may be carry-over from other donors' samples. The source material was blood. The CDR3 region has the DNA TGTGCCACCAGTGAAGGGGATGGCAATCAGCCCCAGCATTTT. Its translation: CATSEGDGNQPQHF.